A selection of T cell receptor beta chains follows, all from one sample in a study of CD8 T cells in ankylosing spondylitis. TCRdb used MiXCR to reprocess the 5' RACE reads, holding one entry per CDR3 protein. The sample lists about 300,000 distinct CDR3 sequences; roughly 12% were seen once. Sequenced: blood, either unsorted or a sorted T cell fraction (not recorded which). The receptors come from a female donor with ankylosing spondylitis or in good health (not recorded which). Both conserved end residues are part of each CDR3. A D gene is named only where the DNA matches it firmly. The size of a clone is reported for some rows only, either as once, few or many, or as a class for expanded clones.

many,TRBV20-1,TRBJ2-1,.,TGCAGTGCTCCGAAGCCTGGGTTCTCCTACAATGAGCAGTTCTTC,CSAPKPGFSYNEQFF
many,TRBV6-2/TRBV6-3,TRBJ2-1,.,TGTGCCAGCAGTTACTGGGCAAGCTCCTACAATGAGCAGTTCTTC,CASSYWASSYNEQFF
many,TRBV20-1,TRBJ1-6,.,TGCAGTGCTAGAGATCAAGCGACGGGGTCCTATAATTCACCCCTCCACTTT,CSARDQATGSYNSPLHF
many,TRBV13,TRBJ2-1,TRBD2,TGTGCCAGCAGCCTCGGGACTAGTCTTCTTTTTGACAATGAGCAGTTCTTC,CASSLGTSLLFDNEQFF
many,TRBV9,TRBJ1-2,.,TGTGCCAGCAGCGTATCGGGGGCCAACTATGGCTACACCTTC,CASSVSGANYGYTF
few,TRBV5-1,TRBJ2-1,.,TGCGCCAGCAGGTCAGCTGGGGATGAGCAGTTCTTC,CASRSAGDEQFF
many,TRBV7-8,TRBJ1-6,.,TGTGCCAGCAGCTTAGCTGCAGGCACTTCACCCCTCCACTTT,CASSLAAGTSPLHF
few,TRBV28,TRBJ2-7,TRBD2,TGTGCCAGCAGATCCGGGACTAGAGTTCTCTACGAGCAGTACTTC,CASRSGTRVLYEQYF
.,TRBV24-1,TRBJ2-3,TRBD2,TGTGCCACCAGTGATCCCCAAAGCGGGAGGGGAGATACGCAGTATTTT,CATSDPQSGRGDTQYF
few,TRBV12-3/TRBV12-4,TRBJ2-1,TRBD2,TGTGCCAGCAGTTTAATCAGGAGACTAGCTGTCTTC,CASSLIRRLAVF
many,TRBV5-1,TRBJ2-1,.,TGCGCCAGCAGCTTGAATGGTCAGGGGTCGGGCAATGAGCAGTTCTTC,CASSLNGQGSGNEQFF
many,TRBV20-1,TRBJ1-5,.,TGCAGTGCTGTCCAATGGGGCGGGGGATCAGGAGACAATCAGCCCCAGCATTTT,CSAVQWGGGSGDNQPQHF
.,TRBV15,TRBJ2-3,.,TGTGCCACCAGCAACAGGAGGGATACGCAGTATTTT,CATSNRRDTQYF
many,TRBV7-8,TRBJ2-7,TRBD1,TGTGCCAGCAGCTTACTGTCAGGGGGCTACGAGCAGTACTTC,CASSLLSGGYEQYF
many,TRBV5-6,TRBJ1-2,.,TGTGCCAGCAGCTTGGAAGGGTGGGATGGCTACACCTTC,CASSLEGWDGYTF
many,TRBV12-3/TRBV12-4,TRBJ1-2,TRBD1,TGTGCCAGCAGTTCGACAGGGTTTACTGGCTACACCTTC,CASSSTGFTGYTF
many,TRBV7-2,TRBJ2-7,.,TGTGCCAGCAGCTTAACCAGACTGAACTACGAGCAGTACTTC,CASSLTRLNYEQYF